A selection of T cell receptor beta chains follows, all from one sample in a study of blood T cells in healthy people across ages. TCRdb re-analysed the 5' RACE reads in MiXCR, keeping a single row per CDR3 protein. Seen here are more than 700,000 distinct CDR3 sequences, approximately 55% observed once, and the top ten hold about 38%. The sequenced sample consisted of blood. These receptors came from a man aged 80 or over in good health. CDR3s include the opening cysteine and the closing phenylalanine or tryptophan. D genes are given only for firm matches. A clone size is listed for some rows: how often the clone was seen (once, few, many), or a class if it is expanded.

clone_size,j_call,v_call,d_call,cdr3_aa,cdr3_nt
few,TRBJ1-4,TRBV6-5,TRBD1,CASSQDRAHEKLFF,TGTGCCAGCAGCCAGGACAGGGCCCATGAAAAACTGTTTTTT
once,TRBJ1-5,TRBV28,TRBD1,CASRFGTANQPQHF,TGTGCCAGCAGGTTCGGGACAGCTAATCAGCCCCAGCATTTT
.,TRBJ1-4,TRBV29-1,.,CSARNEKLFF,TGCAGCGCCCGTAATGAAAAACTGTTTTTT
once,TRBJ1-1,TRBV15,.,CATSRGGLTTEAFF,TGTGCCACCAGCAGAGGCGGCCTTACAACTGAAGCTTTCTTT
few,TRBJ2-1,TRBV2,TRBD2,CASSTEGLSRNEQFF,TGTGCCAGCAGCACAGAGGGACTAAGCCGCAATGAGCAGTTCTTC
few,TRBJ1-6,TRBV5-1,.,CASSSPGADSPLHF,TGCGCCAGCAGCTCGCCGGGGGCGGATTCACCCCTCCACTTT
.,TRBJ2-1,TRBV12-3/TRBV12-4,TRBD1,CASSSDRGAGDEQFF,TGTGCCAGCAGTTCGGACAGGGGGGCGGGGGATGAGCAGTTCTTC
few,TRBJ2-5,TRBV3-1,.,CASSQESGLETQYF,TGTGCCAGCAGCCAAGAAAGCGGGTTAGAGACCCAGTACTTC
.,TRBJ1-4,TRBV20-1,.,CSAEYRAGEEKLFF,TGCAGTGCTGAGTATCGGGCAGGGGAGGAAAAACTGTTTTTT
few,TRBJ2-5,TRBV20-1,.,CSARGVAGRETQYF,TGCAGTGCTAGAGGCGTGGCGGGACGGGAGACCCAGTACTTC
few,TRBJ2-1,TRBV12-3/TRBV12-4,TRBD2,CASRFSAGGNEQFF,TGTGCCAGCAGATTCTCAGCGGGGGGCAATGAGCAGTTCTTC
.,TRBJ2-1,TRBV24-1,TRBD1,CATSGETGGRTYNEQFF,TGTGCCACCAGTGGGGAGACAGGGGGTAGAACCTACAATGAGCAGTTCTTC
many,TRBJ2-3,TRBV12-3/TRBV12-4,.,CASSPGDTQYF,TGTGCCAGCAGCCCGGGGGATACGCAGTATTTT
.,TRBJ2-1,TRBV9,.,CASSTGGGGNFEQFF,TGTGCCAGCAGCACCGGAGGGGGAGGTAATTTTGAGCAGTTCTTC
few,TRBJ2-1,TRBV5-1,TRBD2,CASSLALGLGYNEQFF,TGCGCCAGCAGCTTGGCCCTCGGACTAGGCTACAATGAGCAGTTCTTC
.,TRBJ1-1,TRBV29-1,TRBD1,CSVGRGLSTEAFF,TGCAGCGTTGGGAGGGGGCTGAGCACTGAAGCTTTCTTT
.,TRBJ2-7,TRBV27,.,CASSGRPGSYEQYF,TGTGCCAGCAGTGGGCGCCCCGGCTCCTACGAGCAGTACTTC
.,TRBJ2-1,TRBV2,TRBD2,CASRDTSGRLRGIYNEQFF,TGTGCCAGCAGAGACACTAGCGGGAGGCTCAGAGGGATCTACAATGAGCAGTTCTTC
.,TRBJ2-3,TRBV10-3,.,CAIRPAGAHTDTQYF,TGTGCCATCAGGCCAGCGGGTGCTCACACAGATACGCAGTATTTT
.,TRBJ2-1,TRBV3-1,.,CASSPNAKTPRGNEQFF,TGTGCCAGCAGTCCCAACGCTAAGACGCCCCGGGGTAATGAGCAGTTCTTC
.,TRBJ2-7,TRBV27,.,CASMVPGGTYEQYF,TGTGCCAGCATGGTCCCCGGGGGAACCTACGAGCAGTACTTC
.,TRBJ2-2,TRBV24-1,.,CATRGRPNTGELFF,TGTGCCACCAGAGGAAGGCCGAACACCGGGGAGCTGTTTTTT
.,TRBJ2-1,TRBV6-5,.,CASSYSMLGGPGEQFF,TGTGCCAGCAGTTACTCGATGTTGGGGGGACCGGGTGAGCAGTTCTTC
few,TRBJ1-1,TRBV12-3/TRBV12-4,.,CASSFGENTEAFF,TGTGCCAGCAGTTTCGGGGAGAACACTGAAGCTTTCTTT
.,TRBJ1-1,TRBV27,.,CASSLNRYTEAFF,TGTGCCAGCAGTCTAAACAGATACACTGAAGCTTTCTTT
.,TRBJ2-5,TRBV5-1,.,CASSLSPGNGEQETQYF,TGCGCCAGCAGCTTGTCGCCCGGGAACGGAGAGCAGGAGACCCAGTACTTC
.,TRBJ2-1,TRBV28,.,CASSLLGFEQFF,TGTGCCAGCTCCTTGTTGGGATTTGAGCAGTTCTTC
.,TRBJ2-3,TRBV28,.,CASSPFPGPSTDTQYF,TGTGCCAGCAGTCCTTTCCCAGGACCCAGCACAGATACGCAGTATTTT
.,TRBJ2-7,TRBV29-1,.,CSVQITPYEQYF,TGCAGCGTACAAATAACCCCCTACGAGCAGTACTTC
few,TRBJ2-7,TRBV12-3/TRBV12-4,.,CASSLWGTPYEQYF,TGTGCCAGCAGTTTATGGGGCACCCCCTACGAGCAGTACTTC
.,TRBJ1-4,TRBV12-3/TRBV12-4,.,CASSSLNGKLFF,TGTGCCAGCAGTTCCCTTAATGGAAAACTGTTTTTT
few,TRBJ2-7,TRBV5-1,TRBD2,CASSLASTSVLGYEQYF,TGCGCCAGCAGCTTGGCCAGTACTAGCGTATTGGGCTACGAGCAGTACTTC
.,TRBJ2-7,TRBV7-2,TRBD2,CASSHPSGELWEQYF,TGTGCCAGCAGCCACCCTAGCGGGGAGCTTTGGGAGCAGTACTTC
.,TRBJ2-4,TRBV4-1,.,CATGSGNIQYF,TGCGCCACGGGGTCGGGAAACATTCAGTACTTC
.,TRBJ2-7,TRBV5-1,.,CAGSLAVGGGVDEQYF,TGCGCCGGCAGCTTGGCCGTCGGGGGCGGCGTGGATGAGCAGTACTTC
.,TRBJ2-7,TRBV29-1,TRBD1,CSVGDSSGEQYF,TGCAGCGTGGGGGACAGCTCCGGCGAGCAGTACTTC
.,TRBJ1-2,TRBV4-2,.,CASSQETQRLRPGYTF,TGTGCCAGCAGCCAAGAGACACAGCGATTGAGGCCTGGCTACACCTTC
.,TRBJ1-2,TRBV12-3/TRBV12-4,.,CASRLGPDGYTF,TGTGCCAGCAGGTTAGGTCCCGATGGCTACACCTTC
once,TRBJ1-2,TRBV7-2,.,CASSLGCDGYTF,TGTGCCAGCAGCTTAGGTTGTGATGGCTACACCTTC
.,TRBJ2-7,TRBV29-1,TRBD2,CSVPGTGGYEQYF,TGCAGCGTCCCCGGGACGGGGGGGTACGAGCAGTACTTC
.,TRBJ2-7,TRBV5-5,.,CASSGVGHTRQYF,TGTGCCAGCAGCGGGGTTGGGCACACGAGGCAGTACTTC
.,TRBJ2-7,TRBV24-1,TRBD1,CATSDPTGGGQRFF,TGTGCCACCAGTGATCCGACAGGGGGCGGCCAACGGTTCTTC
.,TRBJ2-7,TRBV5-8,.,CASSPWNAYEQYF,TGTGCCAGCAGCCCCTGGAATGCCTACGAGCAGTACTTC
.,TRBJ2-7,TRBV20-1,TRBD1,CSAREDRGAYEQYF,TGCAGTGCTAGAGAAGACAGGGGGGCGTACGAGCAGTACTTC
few,TRBJ2-1,TRBV12-3/TRBV12-4,.,CASSLSSVNGEQFF,TGTGCCAGCAGTTTAAGTTCAGTCAACGGTGAGCAGTTCTTC
few,TRBJ1-2,TRBV7-2,.,CASSLGPFSLYGYTF,TGTGCCAGCAGCTTAGGGCCCTTCTCCCTCTATGGCTACACCTTC
few,TRBJ2-7,TRBV29-1,TRBD1,CSVDLGGGSEQYF,TGCAGCGTTGATTTAGGGGGCGGCTCAGAACAGTACTTC
.,TRBJ1-1,TRBV6-4,.,CASSELTGNNTEAFF,TGTGCCAGCAGTGAACTGACTGGGAACAACACTGAAGCTTTCTTT
.,TRBJ2-3,TRBV29-1,TRBD2,CSVAGGGDTQYF,TGCAGCGTGGCCGGGGGGGGGGATACGCAGTATTTT
few,TRBJ2-7,TRBV27,TRBD1,CASSTGTGGIEQYF,TGTGCCAGCAGCACCGGGACAGGGGGCATCGAGCAGTACTTC
.,TRBJ2-5,TRBV7-2,.,CASSLRVGLRPETQYF,TGTGCCAGCAGCTTAAGGGTAGGACTGCGGCCAGAGACCCAGTACTTC
.,TRBJ2-4,TRBV29-1,.,CSVETAETGENIQYF,TGCAGCGTCGAGACGGCCGAGACAGGAGAAAACATTCAGTACTTC
.,TRBJ1-1,TRBV20-1,.,CSASLSTEAFF,TGCAGTGCTAGCCTCAGCACTGAAGCTTTCTTT
.,TRBJ2-5,TRBV30,.,CAWRVLGAETQYF,TGTGCCTGGAGGGTACTCGGGGCGGAGACCCAGTACTTC
.,TRBJ2-2,TRBV29-1,TRBD1,CSARRGTGVTGELFF,TGCAGCGCCCGCAGGGGGACAGGGGTTACCGGGGAGCTGTTTTTT
.,TRBJ1-2,TRBV20-1,TRBD1,CSAPKGGQGASGPGYGYTF,TGCAGTGCTCCCAAGGGGGGTCAGGGGGCAAGTGGCCCCGGGTATGGCTACACCTTC
few,TRBJ1-2,TRBV3-1,.,CASSHSGDPYGYTF,TGTGCCAGCAGCCATTCAGGGGACCCCTATGGCTACACCTTC
few,TRBJ2-3,TRBV7-9,TRBD2,CASRSLAGETDTQYF,TGTGCCAGCAGATCCCTGGCGGGAGAAACAGATACGCAGTATTTT
once,TRBJ2-1,TRBV5-6,.,CASSRGLSGANEQFF,TGTGCCAGCAGCAGGGGACTCTCAGGGGCCAATGAGCAGTTCTTC
.,TRBJ2-1,TRBV7-9,.,CASSSWDEQFF,TGTGCCAGCTCCAGTTGGGATGAGCAGTTCTTC